The clone carrying this T cell receptor beta chain was observed a few times. The target antigen is unknown. The V end lost 5 bases, the J end lost 8 bases, and 10 bases lay between the germline ends. The CDR3 covers 12 residues. Per germline, CDR1 SEHNR and CDR2 FQNEAQ (reference sequence). The sample belongs to a study of somatic mutations in cytotoxic T cells in rheumatoid arthritis. Study-level results: The modest underrepresentation of TRBV07 observed in rheumatoid arthritis patients was not subjected to multiple-comparison adjustment.

Measured with immunoSEQ multiplex PCR; TCRdb has only the in-frame clones, and not every one. The repertoire holds 15,000 to 20,000 clones, with over 60% as singletons. The sample consisted of CD8+ T cells sorted from blood. This TCR was recovered from an adult with rheumatoid arthritis. The chain employs TRBV7-9 and TRBJ2-1; D gene ambiguous. CDR3 nucleotide sequence: TGTGCCAGCAGCCCGACTCCCCATGAGCAGTTCTTC. Protein sequence: CASSPTPHEQFF.